This TCR beta chain is from a study of shared clonotypes between healthy human individuals. Sequencing used immunoSEQ multiplex PCR; TCRdb keeps in-frame clones, though not all of them. The sample carries 2 million to 2.5 million clones, around 95% recorded once. In regard to this clone: Its antigen is unidentified.

Per germline, CDR1 WNHNN and CDR2 SYGVQD (reference sequence). Between the trimmed V and J ends, which lost 3 bases and 16 bases, there was a span of 16 bases. CDR3 length: 13 amino acids. Study observations and caveats: Clonotypes that were shared across four donors made up around 4.6% of naive CD4 clonotypes. Naive subsets tended to show greater estimated richness than memory subsets.

The genes are TRBV10-1 and TRBJ1-6; tentative D call: TRBD1 (5 bases). The sequence derives from a man in his late teens or twenties in good health. The sample taken for sequencing was naive CD4+ T cells sorted from blood. The subset here: CD45RA+ positively selected. CDR3 DNA: TGCGCCAGCAGTGAATCGACAGCGACCTTGCTCCACTTT. Protein product: CASSESTATLLHF.